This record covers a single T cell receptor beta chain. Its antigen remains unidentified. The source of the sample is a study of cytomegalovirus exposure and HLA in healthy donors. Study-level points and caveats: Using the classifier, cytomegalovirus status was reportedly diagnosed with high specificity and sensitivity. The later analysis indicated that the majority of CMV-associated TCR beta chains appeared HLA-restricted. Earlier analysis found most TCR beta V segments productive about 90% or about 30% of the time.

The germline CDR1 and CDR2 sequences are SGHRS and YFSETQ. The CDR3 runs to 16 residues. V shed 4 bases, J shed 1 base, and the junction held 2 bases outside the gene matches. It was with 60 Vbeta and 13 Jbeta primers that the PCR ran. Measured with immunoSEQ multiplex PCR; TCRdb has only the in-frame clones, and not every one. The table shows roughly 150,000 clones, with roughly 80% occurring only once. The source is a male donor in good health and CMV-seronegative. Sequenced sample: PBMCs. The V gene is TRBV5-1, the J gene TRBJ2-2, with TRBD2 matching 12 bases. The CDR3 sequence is CASSLTSGGNTGELFF. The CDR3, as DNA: TGCGCCAGCAGCCTGACTAGCGGGGGGAACACCGGGGAGCTGTTTTTT.